This TCR beta chain was sequenced in a study of blood T cell repertoires in COVID-19. Some clones are missing from TCRdb's copy, which holds only in-frame ones; the method was immunoSEQ multiplex PCR. The table includes 400,000 or so clones, 80% to 90% detected once. This clone occurred once. The sequence derives from a man under 40 who had recovered from COVID-19. Sequenced: PBMCs or T cells enriched from blood (not recorded which).

The DNA of the CDR3 is TGTGCCAGCAGCTCCCCCATTCAGGGACATCCGCGGGTCGAGCAGTACTTC. It encodes CASSSPIQGHPRVEQYF. This chain uses TRBV7-9 with TRBJ2-7; maybe TRBD1 (6 bases). Germline lookup yields CDR1 SEHNR and CDR2 FQNEAQ (reference sequence). This CDR3 region has 17 residues. V was clipped by 4 bases and J by 6 bases, with 25 bases between them.